The rows below give T cell receptor beta chains drawn from one sample of a study of blood T cell repertoires in COVID-19. Using immunoSEQ multiplex PCR, the repertoire was profiled, and TCRdb retains in-frame clones only, with some absent. This table has 110,000 to 150,000 clones, about 80% appearing once. Sequenced sample: peripheral blood. These receptors were collected from a man aged 70-80 years who had recovered from COVID-19. The CDR3 runs from the conserved cysteine through the conserved F or W. A D gene is named only where the DNA matches it firmly. Clone sizes are given selectively: once, few, many, or a class where the clone is expanded.

clone size,D gene,V gene,J gene,CDR3 protein,CDR3 DNA
-,TRBD1,TRBV28,TRBJ1-4,CASSSEGQGHEKLFF,TGTGCCAGCAGTTCAGAGGGACAGGGACATGAAAAACTGTTTTTT
-,-,TRBV3-1/TRBV3-2,TRBJ1-6,CASSRQNDNSPLHF,TGTGCCAGCAGCCGACAGAACGATAATTCACCCCTCCACTTT
-,TRBD1,TRBV3-1/TRBV3-2,TRBJ2-7,CASSQAADRDEQYF,TGTGCCAGCAGCCAGGCCGCGGACAGGGACGAGCAGTACTTC
few,TRBD2,TRBV4-1,TRBJ2-7,CASSQDHSGLAGYEQYF,TGCGCCAGCAGCCAAGATCATAGCGGGCTAGCGGGCTACGAGCAGTACTTC
-,-,TRBV2,TRBJ1-4,CASSESDEKLFF,TGTGCCAGCAGTGAGAGTGATGAAAAACTGTTTTTT
few,TRBD2,TRBV2,TRBJ2-1,CASSEEGLAGVGNEQFF,TGTGCCAGCAGTGAAGAGGGACTAGCGGGAGTTGGGAATGAGCAGTTCTTC
-,-,TRBV19,TRBJ1-1,CASSLTGGLTEAFF,TGTGCCAGTAGCCTGACCGGGGGTCTCACTGAAGCTTTCTTT
once,TRBD2,TRBV27,TRBJ2-2,CASSVAGGTTGELFF,TGTGCCAGCAGCGTAGCGGGAGGGACCACCGGGGAGCTGTTTTTT
-,-,TRBV10-1,TRBJ2-1,CASSDAYEQFF,TGCGCCAGCAGTGATGCGTATGAGCAGTTCTTC
-,-,TRBV11-2,TRBJ1-4,CASSLDRTATNEKLFF,TGTGCCAGCAGCTTAGATAGAACAGCAACTAATGAAAAACTGTTTTTT
-,TRBD2,TRBV20-1,TRBJ2-7,CSASRTSGKGSEQYF,TGCAGTGCTAGTAGGACTAGCGGGAAAGGATCCGAGCAGTACTTC
-,TRBD2,TRBV11-2,TRBJ2-2,CASSLALAGGTGELFF,TGTGCCAGCAGCCTAGCCCTAGCGGGGGGCACCGGGGAGCTGTTTTTT
-,-,TRBV15,TRBJ2-4,CATEAGNIQYF,TGTGCCACCGAGGCGGGGAACATTCAGTACTTC
-,-,TRBV4-1,TRBJ2-5,CASRPGLEAAETQYF,TGCGCCAGCAGACCGGGACTGGAGGCCGCAGAGACCCAGTACTTC
-,TRBD2,TRBV2,TRBJ2-1,CASNHGLAGGEGGYNEQFF,TGTGCCAGCAACCATGGACTAGCGGGAGGAGAAGGGGGGTACAATGAGCAGTTCTTC
few,TRBD1,TRBV5-1,TRBJ2-7,CASSSGQGPRDEQYF,TGCGCCAGCAGCTCAGGACAGGGCCCTCGGGACGAGCAGTACTTC
-,TRBD1,TRBV28,TRBJ2-1,CASSPPTGGYNEQFF,TGTGCCAGCAGTCCCCCGACAGGGGGATACAATGAGCAGTTCTTC
-,TRBD2,TRBV18,TRBJ2-5,CASSSTSGQETQYF,TGTGCCAGCTCTTCAACTAGCGGACAAGAGACCCAGTACTTC
-,-,TRBV30,TRBJ2-7,CAWRGVNYYEQYF,TGTGCCTGGAGGGGCGTCAATTACTACGAGCAGTACTTC
once,-,TRBV5-4,TRBJ2-3,CASTLAGTDTQYF,TGTGCCAGCACCCTGGCAGGCACAGATACGCAGTATTTT
-,-,TRBV7-2,TRBJ2-4,CASSPTTRFLAKNIQYF,TGTGCCAGCAGCCCCACAACTAGATTTCTAGCCAAAAACATTCAGTACTTC
-,-,TRBV6-6,TRBJ1-1,CASSYGQIEAFF,TGTGCCAGCAGTTACGGGCAAATTGAAGCTTTCTTT
-,TRBD2,TRBV28,TRBJ2-1,CASLPGGRLSEQFF,TGTGCCAGCCTTCCCGGGGGGAGATTAAGTGAGCAGTTCTTC
-,-,TRBV5-1,TRBJ1-4,CASSLEGDEKLFF,TGCGCCAGCAGCTTGGAGGGAGATGAAAAACTGTTTTTT
-,-,TRBV4-1,TRBJ2-1,CASSPRFRLVSLNWNEQFF,TGCGCCAGCAGCCCAAGATTTCGACTAGTCTCGCTGAATTGGAATGAGCAGTTCTTC
-,TRBD1,TRBV5-6,TRBJ1-2,CASSLEFTGGNGYTF,TGTGCCAGCAGCTTGGAGTTTACAGGGGGGAATGGCTACACCTTC
-,-,TRBV18,TRBJ1-2,CASSPSGADYGYTF,TGTGCCAGCTCACCATCTGGTGCAGACTATGGCTACACCTTC
-,-,TRBV11-2,TRBJ2-5,CASSSGSGIKETQYF,TGTGCCAGCAGCTCCGGATCAGGGATTAAAGAGACCCAGTACTTC
-,TRBD1,TRBV18,TRBJ1-6,CASSTSTGGLSPLHF,TGTGCCAGCTCGACTAGCACAGGGGGGCTTTCACCCCTCCACTTT
-,-,TRBV7-9,TRBJ1-1,CASSLVGGSVAEAFF,TGTGCCAGCAGCTTAGTCGGGGGATCGGTTGCTGAAGCTTTCTTT
-,TRBD2,TRBV10-3,TRBJ2-1,CAISESGSGRRNEQFF,TGTGCCATCAGTGAGTCTGGCAGCGGGAGGAGGAATGAGCAGTTCTTC
-,-,TRBV2,TRBJ2-7,CASSLVYEQYF,TGTGCCAGCAGCCTAGTTTACGAGCAGTACTTC
-,-,TRBV21-1,TRBJ2-5,CASSEVRSGRYRVDQYF,TGTGCCAGCTCAGAGGTGAGGAGCGGGAGATACCGGGTGGACCAGTACTTC
-,TRBD1,TRBV27,TRBJ2-4,CASSLSQTGDNIQYF,TGTGCCAGCAGTTTATCCCAGACAGGGGACAACATTCAGTACTTC
once,-,TRBV5-4,TRBJ2-7,CASSFRRETSAYEQYF,TGTGCCAGCAGCTTCCGACGGGAAACTTCCGCCTACGAGCAGTACTTC
-,-,TRBV12-3/TRBV12-4,TRBJ2-7,CASSPGTVYEQYF,TGTGCCAGCAGCCCCGGGACTGTTTACGAGCAGTACTTC
-,-,TRBV9,TRBJ1-1,CASSPSLNTEAFF,TGTGCCAGCAGCCCAAGCCTGAACACTGAAGCTTTCTTT
-,TRBD2,TRBV6-2/TRBV6-3,TRBJ2-1,CASSSMAGGTGLEQFF,TGTGCCAGCAGTTCCATGGCGGGAGGTACGGGACTTGAGCAGTTCTTC
-,TRBD2,TRBV29-1,TRBJ2-3,CSVPGTSGSFNTDTQYF,TGCAGCGTTCCCGGGACTAGCGGGAGTTTTAACACAGATACGCAGTATTTT
-,TRBD1,TRBV27,TRBJ2-6,CASSSEGTGLRSGANVLTF,TGTGCCAGCAGTTCCGAAGGGACAGGGTTACGCTCTGGGGCCAACGTCCTGACTTTC
-,TRBD1,TRBV24-1,TRBJ2-2,CATSRAGGTGELFF,TGTGCCACCAGTCGGGCAGGGGGCACCGGGGAGCTGTTTTTT
-,TRBD1,TRBV19,TRBJ1-2,CASSNPGTGDYGYTF,TGTGCCAGTAGTAACCCAGGGACAGGAGACTATGGCTACACCTTC
-,TRBD2,TRBV5-4,TRBJ2-3,CASSFSGRDTDTQYF,TGTGCCAGCAGCTTTAGCGGGAGAGACACAGATACGCAGTATTTT
-,-,TRBV11-1,TRBJ2-1,CASSATGTGYNEQFF,TGTGCCAGCAGCGCAACCGGGACTGGCTACAATGAGCAGTTCTTC
-,-,TRBV18,TRBJ1-1,CASSPVETEAFF,TGTGCCAGCTCACCGGTGGAGACTGAAGCTTTCTTT
-,-,TRBV2,TRBJ2-2,CASRKTENTGELFF,TGTGCCAGCCGGAAGACAGAGAACACCGGGGAGCTGTTTTTT
once,-,TRBV18,TRBJ2-1,CASSPPSTGLEQFF,TGTGCCAGCTCACCACCGTCCACTGGTCTTGAGCAGTTCTTC
-,-,TRBV21-1,TRBJ2-7,CASSKRASRTSGEPYEQYF,TGTGCCAGCAGCAAACGGGCATCGAGGACTAGCGGGGAACCCTACGAGCAGTACTTC